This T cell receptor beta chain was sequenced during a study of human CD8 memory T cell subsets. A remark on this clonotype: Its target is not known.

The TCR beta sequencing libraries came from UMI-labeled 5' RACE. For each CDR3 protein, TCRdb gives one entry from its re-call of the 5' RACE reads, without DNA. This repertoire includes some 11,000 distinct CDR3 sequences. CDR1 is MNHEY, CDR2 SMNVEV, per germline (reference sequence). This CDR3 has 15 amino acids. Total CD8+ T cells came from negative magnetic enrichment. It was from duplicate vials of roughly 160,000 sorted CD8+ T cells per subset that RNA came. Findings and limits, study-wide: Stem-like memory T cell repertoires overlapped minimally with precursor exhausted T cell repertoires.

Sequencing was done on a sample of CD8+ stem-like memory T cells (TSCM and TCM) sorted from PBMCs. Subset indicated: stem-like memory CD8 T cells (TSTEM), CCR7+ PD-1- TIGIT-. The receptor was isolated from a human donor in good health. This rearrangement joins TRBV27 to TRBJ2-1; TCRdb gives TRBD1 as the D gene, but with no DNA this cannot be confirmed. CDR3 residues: CASSAYRGLYNEQFF.